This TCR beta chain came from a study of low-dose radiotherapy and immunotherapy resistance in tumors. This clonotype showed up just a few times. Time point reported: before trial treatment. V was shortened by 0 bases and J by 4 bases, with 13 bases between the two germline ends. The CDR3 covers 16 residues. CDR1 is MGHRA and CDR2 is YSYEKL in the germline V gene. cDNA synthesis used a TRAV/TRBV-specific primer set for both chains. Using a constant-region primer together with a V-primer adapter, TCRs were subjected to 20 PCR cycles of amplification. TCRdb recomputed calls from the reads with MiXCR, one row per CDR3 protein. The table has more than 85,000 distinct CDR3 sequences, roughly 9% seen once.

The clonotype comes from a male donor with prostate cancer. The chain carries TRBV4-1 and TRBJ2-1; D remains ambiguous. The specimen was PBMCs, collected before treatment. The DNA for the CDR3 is TGCGCCAGCAGCCAAGAATCGGCGGCCGGGTACAATGAGCAGTTCTTC. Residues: CASSQESAAGYNEQFF.